Listed below are T cell receptor beta chains from one sample, sequenced in a study of cytomegalovirus exposure and HLA in healthy donors. Only in-frame clones appear in the TCRdb table, and some are missing; sequencing was by immunoSEQ multiplex PCR. This sample has approximately 130,000 clones, with around 70% found just once. The sequencing input was PBMCs. These receptors were obtained from a man aged 30 to 39 in good health and CMV-seronegative. Each CDR3 is given with its conserved first and last residue. D genes are given only for firm matches. Clone size, where shown, is once, few, many, or a class for clones that have expanded.

D gene	clone size	J gene	V gene	CDR3 DNA	CDR3 protein
NA	few	TRBJ1-4	TRBV6-1	TGTGCCAGCAGTGAAGAGGTAGCTGGTGCGGCTAATGAAAAACTGTTTTTT	CASSEEVAGAANEKLFF
TRBD2	NA	TRBJ2-3	TRBV28	TGTGCCAGCAGCCAGAGACTAGCGGAAACGGATACGCAGTATTTT	CASSQRLAETDTQYF
TRBD1	few	TRBJ2-1	TRBV6-5	TGTGCCAGCAGAAGACAGGGGGCGATAGATGAGCAGTTCTTC	CASRRQGAIDEQFF
NA	once	TRBJ2-1	TRBV29-1	TGCAGCGTTGGGAGGGGAGGCTACAATGAGCAGTTCTTC	CSVGRGGYNEQFF
NA	NA	TRBJ2-1	TRBV7-9	TGTGCCAGCAGCTCCCTATTAGTGGCTAGCATCAATGAGCAGTTCTTC	CASSSLLVASINEQFF
NA	NA	TRBJ2-6	TRBV19	TGTGCCAGTAGTTTGCGGTCTGGGGCCAACGTCCTGACTTTC	CASSLRSGANVLTF
TRBD1	medium-sized	TRBJ2-1	TRBV7-4	TGTGCCAGCAGCCTGGGACAGGGTACCTATGAGCAGTTCTTC	CASSLGQGTYEQFF
NA	NA	TRBJ2-1	TRBV2	TGTGCCAGCAGTGACCGGGGTAATGAGCAGTTCTTC	CASSDRGNEQFF
NA	NA	TRBJ2-1	TRBV9	TGTGCCAGCAGCGTAGGATTCGTGGACTCTTCCTACAATGAGCAGTTCTTC	CASSVGFVDSSYNEQFF
NA	NA	TRBJ2-5	TRBV4-1	TGCGCCAGCAGCCAAGTTCGCGGGGAAGAGACCCAGTACTTC	CASSQVRGEETQYF
NA	NA	TRBJ1-6	TRBV7-3	TGTGCCAGCAGCTTAAGCGGGCAGAAAAATTCACCCCTCCACTTT	CASSLSGQKNSPLHF
TRBD2	NA	TRBJ2-5	TRBV7-2	TGTGCCAGCAGCTTAGCTAGCGGGAAAGAGACCCAGTACTTC	CASSLASGKETQYF
NA	NA	TRBJ1-4	TRBV28	TGTGCCAGCAGAGCTATGGGGGCGAATGAAAAACTGTTTTTT	CASRAMGANEKLFF
NA	NA	TRBJ2-3	TRBV7-7	TGTGCTAGCAGCTTAGGGGTAGGGAGCCCCACAGATACGCAGTATTTT	CASSLGVGSPTDTQYF
TRBD1	once	TRBJ1-1	TRBV7-2	TGTGCCAGCAGCCCCCGACAGGGTCTCATGAACACTGAAGCTTTCTTT	CASSPRQGLMNTEAFF
TRBD1	NA	TRBJ2-2	TRBV19	TGTGCCAGTAGTCCAGGGGGCGCAAACACCGGGGAGCTGTTTTTT	CASSPGGANTGELFF
TRBD2	NA	TRBJ2-4	TRBV2	TGTGCCAGCAGTGAAACTAGCGGGGGTCGGTACTTC	CASSETSGGRYF
NA	NA	TRBJ2-7	TRBV7-9	TGTGCCAGCAGCTCGGGAGTGAGCGAGCAGTACTTC	CASSSGVSEQYF
NA	NA	TRBJ2-3	TRBV6-1	TGTGCCAGCAGTGAAGAAAGGGGAGATACGCAGTATTTT	CASSEERGDTQYF
TRBD2	once	TRBJ2-1	TRBV9	TGTGCCAGCAGCCCCCGGACTAGCGGAGACTACAATGAGCAGTTCTTC	CASSPRTSGDYNEQFF
TRBD1	few	TRBJ2-7	TRBV30	TGTGGCTCCTCACGAGGACAGGGGATAGACGAGCAGTACTTC	CGSSRGQGIDEQYF